This TCR beta chain was recorded in a study of breast tumors, draining lymph nodes, adjacent tissues. Axillary draining lymph nodes of breast cancer patients supplied the node samples. The study, taken as a whole, reports: Tumor repertoires ranked between lymph nodes and nontumor tissue in diversity, with V and J gene preferences. Findings are consistent with lymph node origin and intratumoral expansion of most tumor T cells. The lymph node origin of tumor T cells was framed as consistent with a hypothesis, not demonstrated.

Using its own MiXCR run on the multiplex PCR reads, TCRdb lists one record per CDR3 protein. The table lists tens of thousands of distinct CDR3 sequences, about 27% of them singletons, with 8.1% in the top ten. Ten or more counts support this clonotype. Its antigen remains unidentified. Sequencing was carried out using axillary lymph node tissue. This TCR came from a female donor with breast cancer. Some clones in this sample may be carry-over from other donors' samples.

CDR3 amino acids: CASSLNVDSPLHF. The CDR3 bases are TGTGCCAGCAGCTTAAACGTAGACTCACCCCTCCACTTT. This chain joins TRBV7-3 and TRBJ1-6; no firm D call. The CDR3 is made up of 13 amino acids. V was cut by 1 base and J by 10 bases, with 8 bases left in between. From germline, CDR1 is SGHTA and CDR2 FQGTGA.